The rows below give T cell receptor beta chains drawn from one sample of a study of blood T cell repertoires in COVID-19. Sequencing was performed with immunoSEQ multiplex PCR; in TCRdb, only in-frame clones are kept and a portion is missing. Among around 56,000 clones, about 87% were seen once, and the ten largest hold about 7.2%. The sample was peripheral blood. The receptor set was obtained from a man aged 55 to 70 with active or convalescent COVID-19. The CDR3 runs from the conserved cysteine through the conserved F or W. The D gene is left open where the match is weak. The size of a clone is reported for some rows only, either as once, few or many, or as a class for expanded clones.

j_call v_call clone_size d_call cdr3_length cdr3_nt cdr3_aa
TRBJ2-2 TRBV19 NA NA 16 TGTGCCAGTAGTCTAGGAGGGTCGAGGACCACCGGGGAGCTGTTTTTT CASSLGGSRTTGELFF
TRBJ2-7 TRBV5-1 NA TRBD2 15 TGCGCCAGCAGAGCCACTAGCGGTGCCTCCTACGAGCAGTACTTC CASRATSGASYEQYF
TRBJ1-5 TRBV19 NA NA 13 TGTGCCAGTAGTTTACAGGGTAATCAGCCCCAGCATTTT CASSLQGNQPQHF
TRBJ2-3 TRBV5-4 NA NA 15 TGTGCCAGCAGCCCCCTAACGGGGGGCACAGATACGCAGTATTTT CASSPLTGGTDTQYF
TRBJ2-4 TRBV27 NA TRBD1 16 TGTGCCAGCAGTAGGACAGGGGTTTCGATCAAAAACATTCAGTACTTC CASSRTGVSIKNIQYF
TRBJ1-1 TRBV18 NA NA 13 TGTGCCAGCTCACCACACCAGGAGGAACAAGCTTTCTTT CASSPHQEEQAFF
TRBJ2-7 TRBV7-2 NA TRBD1 15 TGTGCCAGCAGCTTATCTGCCGGGACAGACTACGAGCAATACTTC CASSLSAGTDYEQYF
TRBJ1-4 TRBV5-4 few TRBD1 16 TGTGCCAGCAGCATCGGGACAGGCAATCCTAATGAAAAACTGTTTTTT CASSIGTGNPNEKLFF
TRBJ2-1 TRBV20-1 NA TRBD2 11 TGCAGTGCTGAGCGGGAGTATGAGCAGTTCTTC CSAEREYEQFF
TRBJ1-5 TRBV18 NA NA 16 TGTGCCAGCTCGACACTGGACAGTAATAGCAATCAGCCCCAGCATTTT CASSTLDSNSNQPQHF
TRBJ1-5 TRBV5-1 once NA 15 TGCGCCAGCAGCTTGGGGCAGGGCATGGATCAGCCCCAGCATTTT CASSLGQGMDQPQHF
TRBJ1-3 TRBV7-7 few TRBD1 14 TGTGCCAGCAGCTTTGGGACAGTTGGAAACACCATATATTTT CASSFGTVGNTIYF
TRBJ2-7 TRBV4-3 once NA 14 TGCGCCAGCAGCCAAGTATCAGGGCTCGGCGAGCAGTACTTC CASSQVSGLGEQYF
TRBJ2-3 TRBV7-3 NA TRBD2 15 TGTGCCAGCAGCTCTAGCGGGGGCCCCACAGATACGCAGTATTTT CASSSSGGPTDTQYF
TRBJ1-5 TRBV9 NA NA 16 TGTGCCAGCAGCGTAGGGGGGGACCCCCGGGTTCAGCCCCAGCATTTT CASSVGGDPRVQPQHF
TRBJ1-1 TRBV28 NA NA 14 TGTGCCAGCAGTTTGTCAGGGCCAAACACTGAAGCTTTCTTT CASSLSGPNTEAFF
TRBJ1-1 TRBV9 NA NA 15 TGTGCCAGCAGCGGTACAGGAAAGATGAACACTGAAGCTTTCTTT CASSGTGKMNTEAFF
TRBJ1-1 TRBV5-1 NA NA 15 TGCGCCAGCAGCGGTGCGACAGGTCTGAACACTGAAGCTTTCTTT CASSGATGLNTEAFF
TRBJ2-1 TRBV4-2 NA NA 15 TGTGCCAGCAGCCAAGATCCAGGTGATGAGAATGAGCAGTTCTTC CASSQDPGDENEQFF
TRBJ2-3 TRBV4-2 NA TRBD2 16 TGTGCCAGCAGCCAAGAATTGCGGGGGGGCTCAGATACGCAGTATTTT CASSQELRGGSDTQYF
TRBJ1-2 TRBV7-9 NA TRBD1 15 TGTGCCAGCAGCACTCAAGTACAGGGGGCGACTGGCTACACCTTC CASSTQVQGATGYTF
TRBJ1-5 TRBV4-2 NA NA 15 TGTGCCAGCAGCCAAGTCGCAGGTTCCTATCAGCCCCAGCATTTT CASSQVAGSYQPQHF
TRBJ1-3 TRBV19 NA TRBD1 16 TGTGCCAGTAGTCCGCCCCGACAGGGATCGGGAAACACCATATATTTT CASSPPRQGSGNTIYF
TRBJ2-3 TRBV10-3 once TRBD2 15 TGTGCCATCAGTCAATCAGCGGGAGGGACAGATACGCAGTATTTT CAISQSAGGTDTQYF
TRBJ1-5 TRBV6-2/TRBV6-3 NA NA 13 TGTGCCAGCAGTTACAGAGGCAATCAGCCCCAGCATTTT CASSYRGNQPQHF
TRBJ1-2 TRBV15 NA TRBD1 16 TGTGCCACCAGCTCCAACTGGCAGGGGGAGAGCTATGGCTACACCTTC CATSSNWQGESYGYTF
TRBJ2-7 TRBV5-1 NA TRBD1 14 TGCGCCAGCAGCATGGGACAGGATTTCTACGAGCAGTACTTC CASSMGQDFYEQYF
TRBJ1-2 TRBV27 NA TRBD1 14 TGTGCCAGCAGTCCCGGGACAGTTAACTATGGCTACACCTTC CASSPGTVNYGYTF
TRBJ2-1 TRBV5-1 NA TRBD2 17 TGCGCCAGCAGCTTGGCCGGCGGGAGCGGAAGTTACAATGAGCAGTTCTTC CASSLAGGSGSYNEQFF
TRBJ2-7 TRBV15 NA TRBD2 14 TGTGCCACCAGCGAGACTAGCGGGAGCTACGAGCAGTACTTC CATSETSGSYEQYF
TRBJ2-7 TRBV4-2 NA NA 14 TGTGCCAGCAGCCAAGAGGGACTGTCCTACGAGCAGTACTTC CASSQEGLSYEQYF
TRBJ1-2 TRBV5-1 NA TRBD1 15 TGCGCCAGCAGCGGGGACAGGGAGTGGGGCTATGGCTACACCTTC CASSGDREWGYGYTF
TRBJ2-2 TRBV2 medium-sized TRBD2 15 TGTGCCAGCAAAATGACTAGCGGGAACACCGGGGAGCTGTTTTTT CASKMTSGNTGELFF
TRBJ2-1 TRBV5-1 NA NA 12 TGCGCCAGCAGCTTGACTTTAAATGAGCAGTTCTTC CASSLTLNEQFF
TRBJ2-7 TRBV28 NA TRBD1 15 TGTGCCAGCGGAAAAACAGGGGGCGTCAGCTACGAGCAGTACTTC CASGKTGGVSYEQYF
TRBJ1-1 TRBV20-1 NA NA 11 TGCAGTGCGGATTATACAGAAGAAGCTTTCTTT CSADYTEEAFF
TRBJ2-2 TRBV11-2 once NA 16 TGTGCCAGCAGCTGGATCGCAGGGGCGGGCACCGGGGAGCTGTTTTTT CASSWIAGAGTGELFF
TRBJ2-3 TRBV7-3 NA NA 12 TGTGCCAGCAGCTTTGGTCCAGGTACGCAGTATTTT CASSFGPGTQYF
TRBJ1-4 TRBV5-1 NA NA 15 TGCGCCAGCAGCTCGCAGGGCTCACAGCCTGAAAAACTGTTTTTT CASSSQGSQPEKLFF
TRBJ2-3 TRBV10-2 NA TRBD1 13 TGCGCCAGCCGACAGGGGTCCCCAGATACGCAGTATTTT CASRQGSPDTQYF
TRBJ2-2 TRBV9 NA TRBD2 16 TGTGCCAGCAGCGTATCGGCGGGAGGGAACACCGGGGAGCTGTTTTTT CASSVSAGGNTGELFF
TRBJ1-2 TRBV7-9 NA NA 13 TGTGCCAGCACCCGGGAGGCTCGGGGTGGCTACACCTTC CASTREARGGYTF
TRBJ1-3 TRBV6-4 NA TRBD1 16 TGTGCCAGCAGTGCGACAGGGGCGAGCTCTGGAAACACCATATATTTT CASSATGASSGNTIYF
TRBJ1-3 TRBV7-8 NA NA 14 TGTGCCAGCAGCTTAAACAGGGCTGGAAACACCATATATTTT CASSLNRAGNTIYF
TRBJ2-2 TRBV19 NA NA 15 TGTGCCAGTAGTTTAGGTAACTCGAACACCGGGGAGCTGTTTTTT CASSLGNSNTGELFF
TRBJ1-5 TRBV19 NA NA 15 TGTGCCAGTAGTATTCCCCCGCAGCGGGGGCAGCCCCAGCATTTT CASSIPPQRGQPQHF
TRBJ2-5 TRBV18 NA NA 12 TGTGCCAGCTCATCAGAGGTAGAGACCCAGTACTTC CASSSEVETQYF
TRBJ1-1 TRBV7-2 NA NA 14 TGTGCCAGCAGCTTTAGACAGACGAACACTGAAGCTTTCTTT CASSFRQTNTEAFF
TRBJ1-1 TRBV6-5 once NA 13 TGTGCCAGCAAAAACCGAGGGAACACTGAAGCTTTCTTT CASKNRGNTEAFF
TRBJ2-7 TRBV28 NA NA 15 TGTGCCAGCAGTTTATCCAGGGGCGTGGCCTACGAGCAGTACTTC CASSLSRGVAYEQYF
TRBJ2-3 TRBV7-9 few TRBD2 13 TGTGCCAGCAGCTGGACTAGCGGGGGGACGGAGTATTTT CASSWTSGGTEYF
TRBJ1-2 TRBV20-1 NA NA 11 TGCAGTGCCCACGGTAACTATGGCTACACCTTC CSAHGNYGYTF